This TCR beta chain was observed in a study of identifying expanded T cells in peripheral blood. Assay used: immunoSEQ multiplex PCR; TCRdb lists only in-frame clones, some missing. In the table there are more than 55,000 clones, around 87% of which are singletons. This clonotype was obtained from a person aged 18 to 69 in good health. The material sequenced was blood.

Here the CDR3 reads CASSFQEGEQYF. CDR3 nucleotide sequence: TGCGCCAGCAGCTTCCAGGAGGGCGAGCAGTACTTC. This chain joins TRBV5-1 and TRBJ2-7; the D gene is possibly TRBD2 (6 bases). In germline, CDR1 is SGHRS, CDR2 YFSETQ. The CDR3 sequence is 12 residues long. V was cut by 2 bases and J by 6 bases, with 9 bases left in between. Full variable domain (missing parts from reference TRBV5-1 and TRBJ2-7): KAGVTQTPRYLIKTRGQQVTLSCSPISGHRSVSWYQQTPGQGLQFLFEYFSETQRNKGNFPGRFSGRQFSNSRSEMNVSTLELGDSALYLCASSFQEGEQYFGPGTRLTVT.